This entry lists 32 T cell receptor beta chains sequenced from one sample in a study of blood T cell repertoires in COVID-19. Sequenced by immunoSEQ multiplex PCR; TCRdb stores in-frame clones only, minus some. There are a few hundred thousand clones in the sample; 92% occur only once, and about 18% lies in the top ten. Sequenced: PBMCs or T cells enriched from blood (not recorded which). These receptors were obtained from a woman aged 30 to 39 who had recovered from COVID-19.

This chain uses TRBV21-1 with TRBJ2-7; the D segment call TRBD2 is taken from the table without a DNA check. TRBV21-1 is flagged as a pseudogene. The CDR3 length is 14 residues. The CDR3 is CAKLAGGRSYEQYF. The CDR3 DNA sequence: TGTGCCAAACTAGCGGGGGGACGATCCTACGAGCAGTACTTC.

The chain is built from TRBV1 and TRBJ2-5; the DNA was not used to check the table's D call, TRBD2. TRBV1 constitutes a pseudogene. This CDR3 spans 16 amino acids. CDR3 amino acids: CTSSQESVRGSETQYF. The CDR3, as DNA: TGCACCAGCAGCCAAGAGTCGGTTAGAGGATCGGAGACCCAGTACTTC.

The J gene is TRBJ1-1, the V gene TRBV4-1; D remains ambiguous. This CDR3 region has 16 residues. Germline V gene lookup returns CDR1 MGHRA and CDR2 YSYEKL. The V end lost 0 bases, the J end lost 4 bases, and 15 bases lay between the germline ends. CDR3 in DNA: TGCGCCAGCAGCCAAGACCCCTGGGCGGCGGGCACTGAAGCTTTCTTT. Translated, it gives CASSQDPWAAGTEAFF.

J is TRBJ2-7 and V is TRBV28; no clear D gene. The V end lost 6 bases, the J end lost 7 bases, and 22 bases lay between the germline ends. Germline assignment: CDR1 MDHEN and CDR2 SYDVKM. The CDR3 has 15 residues. The CDR3 reads CASSPRSPGVDEQYF. CDR3 nucleotides: TGTGCCAGCAGCCCCCGGTCCCCTGGAGTTGATGAGCAGTACTTC. Supplemented by reference TRBV28 and TRBJ2-7, the full variable domain reads DVKVTQSSRYLVKRTGEKVFLECVQDMDHENMFWYRQDPGLGLRLIYFSYDVKMKEKGDIPEGYSVSREKKERFSLILESASTNQTSMYLCASSPRSPGVDEQYFGPGTRLTVT.

The chain combines TRBV12-3 or TRBV12-4 with TRBJ1-2; D unresolved. Trimming stripped 2 bases from V and 4 bases from J, with 8 bases between. The CDR3 sequence is 13 residues long. The CDR3 protein is CASSLSPGYGYTF. The CDR3 DNA follows: TGTGCCAGCAGTTTATCCCCCGGCTATGGCTACACCTTC.

This clone was seen a single time. The J gene is TRBJ1-2, the V gene TRBV6-5; D perhaps matches TRBD1 (6 bases). Trimming shortened V by 6 bases and J by 1 base, and 9 bases separated the two germline ends. The CDR3 sequence is 13 residues long. Germline V lookup: CDR1 MNHEY, CDR2 SVGAGI. CDR3 nucleotides: TGTGCCAGCAGAGGGACAAGTAACTATGGCTACACCTTC. Protein product: CASRGTSNYGYTF.

The chain uses TRBV5-6 and TRBJ2-7; 9 nucleotides agree with TRBD1. Germline assignment: CDR1 SGHDT and CDR2 YYEEEE. V lost 2 bases, J lost 6 bases, and 3 bases stayed unmatched. The CDR3 has 13 residues. The DNA of the CDR3 is TGTGCCAGCAGCTTACAGGGGGCGGCCGAGCAGTACTTC. Amino acids: CASSLQGAAEQYF.

The chain recombines TRBV13 with TRBJ2-2; TRBD1 agrees at 9 bases. Looked up from germline, CDR1 is PRHDT and CDR2 is FYEKMQ (reference sequence). Trimming took 0 bases from V and 6 from J; bases not matched to a gene: 11. The CDR3 contains 18 residues. DNA for the CDR3: TGTGCCAGCAGCTTAGGTTGGGGACAGGGAGGTCGCGCCGGGGAGCTGTTTTTT. This gives the protein CASSLGWGQGGRAGELFF.

The chain joins TRBV28 to TRBJ1-2; perhaps TRBD1 as D (6 bases). Germline loops: CDR1 MDHEN, CDR2 SYDVKM. V lost 3 bases and J 0 bases, leaving 11 bases between the germline ends. The CDR3 is 15 residues long. The CDR3 here is CASSLRTAANYGYTF. Written as DNA, the CDR3 is TGTGCCAGCAGTTTGAGGACAGCGGCTAACTATGGCTACACCTTC.

V gene TRBV6-5 combines with J gene TRBJ2-3; D ambiguous. The CDR3 runs to 13 residues. The V gene lost 6 bases and the J gene lost 1 base, with 8 bases spanning the gap. Per the germline V gene, CDR1 is MNHEY and CDR2 is SVGAGI. The CDR3 bases are TGTGCCAGCAGCCCCTACGGCACAGATACGCAGTATTTT. Amino acids: CASSPYGTDTQYF.

This clone has a single count. The V gene is TRBV27, the J gene TRBJ1-1; possibly TRBD1 for D (5 bases). The CDR3 spans 14 residues. V was clipped by 5 bases and J by 3 bases, with 13 bases between them. Germline CDR1 is MNHEY and CDR2 is SMNVEV (reference sequence). The CDR3 protein is CASSGAPWDTEAFF. The CDR3, as DNA: TGTGCCAGCAGTGGGGCCCCCTGGGACACTGAAGCTTTCTTT.

The rearrangement uses TRBV7-2 and TRBJ2-2, with D tentatively TRBD2 (7 bases). Germline V CDR1 and CDR2: SGHTA, FQGNSA. The CDR3 consists of 14 residues. Trimming shortened V by 5 bases and J by 5 bases, and 12 bases separated the two germline ends. CDR3 sequence reads: CASSRGRETGELFF. The CDR3 DNA reads as TGTGCCAGCAGCCGGGGGCGGGAGACCGGGGAGCTGTTTTTT.

This chain connects TRBV5-1 to TRBJ2-3; a possible D gene is TRBD1 (6 bases). V was cut by 4 bases and J by 5 bases, with 29 bases left in between. Germline V gives CDR1 SGHRS, CDR2 YFSETQ. The CDR3 is 19 amino acids. The CDR3: CASSPLEVSQGYGGDTQYF. CDR3 nucleotides: TGCGCCAGCAGCCCGTTGGAAGTTAGCCAGGGGTATGGAGGAGATACGCAGTATTTT.

The V gene is TRBV7-2, the J gene TRBJ2-1; TRBD1 aligns across 9 bases. The CDR3 spans 17 residues. Trimming at V came to 6 bases and at J to 2 bases, leaving 11 bases not matched to a gene. Germline V CDR1 and CDR2: SGHTA, FQGNSA. The CDR3 region has the DNA TGTGCCAGCAGTCCCAACAGGGGGCGTTTTCCCTACAATGAGCAGTTCTTC. Translating it yields CASSPNRGRFPYNEQFF.

This chain joins TRBV12-3 or TRBV12-4 and TRBJ1-2; a weak D match, TRBD1 (6 bases). V lost 1 base, J lost 8 bases, and 11 bases lay in between. The CDR3 loop spans 13 amino acids. The CDR3 here is CASSLGNREGYTF. The CDR3, as DNA: TGTGCCAGCAGTTTAGGGAACAGGGAAGGCTACACCTTC.

This clone turned up a few times. This chain connects TRBV5-4 to TRBJ2-3, with D possibly matching TRBD1 (6 bases). Germline V gene data show CDR1 as SGHNT and CDR2 as YYREEE (reference sequence). V lost 0 bases to trimming and J lost 2 bases, with 10 bases between them. This CDR3 contains 15 residues. CDR3 DNA: TGTGCCAGCAGCTTGGGAACAGGGTACACAGATACGCAGTATTTT. Its protein is CASSLGTGYTDTQYF. Full variable domain (outside the CDR3, taken from reference TRBV5-4 and TRBJ2-3): ETGVTQSPTHLIKTRGQQVTLRCSSQSGHNTVSWYQQALGQGPQFIFQYYREEENGRGNFPPRFSGLQFPNYSSELNVNALELDDSALYLCASSLGTGYTDTQYFGPGTRLTVL.

The chain couples TRBV30 to TRBJ2-1; TRBD1 is a possible D gene (5 bases). Trimming stripped 0 bases from V and 7 bases from J, with 10 bases between. The V gene's germline CDR1 is GTSNPN and CDR2 SVGIG (reference sequence). The CDR3 extends over 13 amino acids. The CDR3 here is CAWSVEYRNEQFF. The CDR3 DNA reads as TGTGCCTGGAGTGTCGAATACAGGAATGAGCAGTTCTTC.

CDR3 sequence reads: CASSQSSTSSGANVLTF. The DNA for the CDR3 is TGCGCCAGCAGCCAGAGTTCTACCTCCTCTGGGGCCAACGTCCTGACTTTC. This chain links TRBV4-1 with TRBJ2-6; D remains unclear. CDR1 and CDR2 from the germline V gene are MGHRA and YSYEKL. With 3 bases removed from V and 0 bases from J, the gap between germline ends came to 12 bases. The CDR3 loop spans 17 amino acids.

The chain is built from TRBV4-1 and TRBJ1-5; TRBD1 might be the D (5 bases). The germline V and J ends were trimmed by 4 bases and 3 bases, with 13 bases remaining between them. The germline V gene has CDR1 MGHRA and CDR2 YSYEKL. The CDR3 totals 15 residues. The CDR3 DNA sequence: TGCGCCAGCAGCCGTTTACAGGTTAACAATCAGCCCCAGCATTTT. Its protein product is CASSRLQVNNQPQHF.

This clone appeared a single time. This chain links TRBV28 with TRBJ2-1; D is perhaps TRBD2 (6 bases). Deletions cut 5 bases from V and 4 bases from J, with 12 bases between. The germline V gene encodes CDR1 MDHEN and CDR2 SYDVKM. The CDR3 covers 14 residues. The CDR3 here is CASSLPGEYNEQFF. DNA of the CDR3: TGTGCCAGCAGTCTCCCGGGGGAGTACAATGAGCAGTTCTTC.

Written as DNA, the CDR3 is TGTGCCAGCAGCTTGACCGGGACAGGGTACGCTAACTATGGCTACACCTTC. Its protein product is CASSLTGTGYANYGYTF. The J gene is TRBJ1-2, the V gene TRBV5-6; 9 bases map to TRBD1. V gave up 1 base and J gave up 0 bases; unmatched junction bases: 7. Germline V gene data show CDR1 as SGHDT and CDR2 as YYEEEE. This CDR3 spans 17 amino acids. The variable domain in full, with the rest retrieved from reference TRBV5-6 and TRBJ1-2, is DAGVTQSPTHLIKTRGQQVTLRCSPKSGHDTVSWYQQALGQGPQFIFQYYEEEERQRGNFPDRFSGHQFPNYSSELNVNALLLGDSALYLCASSLTGTGYANYGYTFGSGTRLTVV.

V usage is TRBV30 and J usage is TRBJ2-7; D is undetermined. The CDR3 contains 11 residues. The germline gives CDR1 GTSNPN, CDR2 SVGIG (reference sequence). V lost 4 bases to trimming and J lost 3 bases, with 7 bases between them. CDR3 nucleotides: TGTGCCTGGACAGTTGGCTACGAGCAGTACTTC. As protein: CAWTVGYEQYF. Complete variable domain (other parts from reference TRBV30 and TRBJ2-7): SQTIHQWPATLVQPVGSPLSLECTVEGTSNPNLYWYRQAAGRGLQLLFYSVGIGQISSEVPQNLSASRPQDRQFILSSKKLLLSDSGFYLCAWTVGYEQYFGPGTRLTVT.

The V and J genes are TRBV6-2 or TRBV6-3 and TRBJ2-7; 16 nucleotides line up with TRBD2. The CDR3 is 13 amino acids. Germline V gene data show CDR1 as MNHEY and CDR2 as SVGEGT. Unmatched junction bases numbered 3, after V lost 5 bases and J lost 11 bases. The CDR3 reads CASSAGTSGREYF. In DNA, the CDR3 is TGTGCCAGCAGTGCCGGGACTAGCGGGAGGGAGTACTTC.

This clone was observed a few times. This chain's CDR3 is CASSPSEGGDEQYF. Written as DNA, the CDR3 is TGTGCCAGCAGCCCTTCCGAGGGAGGGGACGAGCAGTACTTC. This chain connects TRBV7-3 to TRBJ2-7, with TRBD2 matching over 7 bases. Trimming at V came to 5 bases and at J to 5 bases, leaving 9 bases not matched to a gene. The CDR3 loop spans 14 amino acids. Germline V gene sequence: CDR1 SGHTA, CDR2 FQGTGA.

The chain has TRBV28 and TRBJ1-4; 7 bases line up with TRBD1. The V and J ends lost 3 bases and 7 bases, in that order; junction bases with no gene match: 5. CDR3 length: 14 residues. Germline CDR1 MDHEN, CDR2 SYDVKM. The CDR3 protein is CASSFDRASEKLFF. In nucleotides, the CDR3 is TGTGCCAGCAGTTTTGACAGGGCAAGTGAAAAACTGTTTTTT.

This chain connects TRBV11-2 to TRBJ2-1; possibly TRBD2 for D (5 bases). This CDR3 comprises 13 residues. V was clipped by 7 bases and J by 5 bases, with 12 bases between them. In germline, CDR1 is SGHAT, CDR2 FQNNGV. The CDR3 DNA reads TGTGCCAGCATGAAGCGGAAAGACAATGAGCAGTTCTTC. This translates into CASMKRKDNEQFF.

V usage is TRBV6-5 and J usage is TRBJ2-2; D not certain. The V end lost 7 bases, the J end lost 2 bases, and 14 bases lay between the germline ends. CDR1 is MNHEY, CDR2 SVGAGI, per germline. The CDR3 runs to 15 residues. The CDR3 bases are TGTGCCAGCATTCCTCCTAACTCCAACACCGGGGAGCTGTTTTTT. Translation gives CASIPPNSNTGELFF.

This clone was recorded only once. The V call is TRBV7-2, the J call TRBJ1-5, with 7 bases fitting TRBD1. Germline V CDR1 and CDR2: SGHTA, FQGNSA. CDR3 size: 14 residues. V lost 6 bases and J lost 3; bases outside the gene matches: 5. CDR3 sequence: CASRSTGINQPQHF. As DNA, the CDR3 is TGTGCCAGCAGATCGACAGGGATCAATCAGCCCCAGCATTTT.

The chain carries TRBV9 and TRBJ2-1; D is perhaps TRBD2 (6 bases). Trimming removed 9 bases at V and 3 bases at J, with 19 bases between. This CDR3 region has 15 residues. The V gene's germline CDR1 is SGDLS and CDR2 YYNGEE. In DNA, the CDR3 is TGTGCCATCCCGATGAAAGCGGGTCTCTACAATGAGCAGTTCTTC. It is translated as CAIPMKAGLYNEQFF.

This rearrangement joins TRBV5-4 to TRBJ2-3, with 12 bases identical to TRBD2. Looked up from germline, CDR1 is SGHNT and CDR2 is YYREEE (reference sequence). V was clipped by 0 bases and J by 1 base; unmatched bases: 3. This CDR3 region has 17 residues. CDR3 loop: CASSLGLAGAGTDTQYF. CDR3 sequence (DNA): TGTGCCAGCAGCTTGGGACTAGCGGGGGCGGGCACAGATACGCAGTATTTT.

This chain connects TRBV10-3 to TRBJ2-7; 10 nucleotides agree with TRBD2. CDR1 is ENHRY, CDR2 SYGVKD, per germline. After removal of 4 bases from V and 5 bases from J, the junction contained 14 bases not matched to a gene. The CDR3 is 17 residues long. This CDR3 reads CAISAATQGLALHEQYF. Here the CDR3 DNA reads TGTGCCATCAGTGCGGCCACGCAGGGACTAGCGCTCCACGAGCAGTACTTC.

The V call is TRBV19, the J call TRBJ1-2; 10 bases map to TRBD1. There are 15 residues in the CDR3. V lost 6 bases and J lost 4; bases outside the gene matches: 8. Looked up from germline, CDR1 is LNHDA and CDR2 is SQIVND (reference sequence). The CDR3 here is CASRSTGGGGYGYTF. The CDR3 nucleotides read TGTGCCAGTAGGTCGACAGGGGGCGGTGGCTATGGCTACACCTTC.